Ten or more counts support the clone carrying this T cell receptor (beta chain). Its antigen is not identified. It was RNA transcripts that yielded the amplified TCR beta CDR3 regions. Initially, a first-round RT-PCR of the TCR CDR3 employed the HTBI primer set. TCRdb re-called the multiplex PCR reads with MiXCR, one entry per CDR3 protein. The profile covers hundreds of thousands of distinct CDR3 sequences, with 14% to 15% appearing a single time and 3.5% to 4.5% taken by the ten largest. This record belongs to a study of T cells in Graves' hyperthyroidism and ophthalmopathy. Germline V gene lookup returns CDR1 DFQATT and CDR2 SNEGSKA (reference sequence). The CDR3 is made up of 16 amino acids. V was shortened by 0 bases and J by 5 bases, with 16 bases between the two germline ends. Study-level results: The model predicted ophthalmopathy a median roughly 6.5 months before onset.

This chain connects TRBV20-1 to TRBJ2-2; the D gene is possibly TRBD2 (5 bases). This TCR came from a woman between 40 and 50 years old with Graves' ophthalmopathy. Sequenced: blood. This CDR3 reads CSARDPGREGTGELFF. The CDR3 nucleotides read TGCAGTGCTAGAGATCCCGGACGGGAAGGGACCGGGGAGCTGTTTTTT.